The 31 T cell receptor beta chains given below trace back to one sample, sequenced in a study of tumor-infiltrating lymphocytes in primary liver carcinoma. The template, 500 ng total RNA, yielded TCR beta cDNA made with a constant-region primer. Each TCR beta library was derived from three nested multiplex PCR rounds that employed slightly modified ARM-PCR. A C-beta reverse primer was combined with TRBV1-TRBV30 forward primers in the first two PCR rounds, and each round had approximately 9 cycles. Via MiXCR, TCRdb re-called the multiplex PCR reads, giving one row per CDR3 protein. The sample lists some 100,000 distinct CDR3 sequences, around 66% occurring once. Unsorted bulk tissue (roughly 17-33 mg) underwent RNA and DNA co-extraction. Material for sequencing was liver tumor tissue from sampling region 2. Subset noted: tumor region T2, inferior pole. These receptors came from a woman aged 55-69 years with primary liver carcinoma and hepatitis B virus infection.

Worth noting for this clonotype: A read error may explain this, as a much larger clone is one base away. The chain links TRBV6-6 to TRBJ2-1; D may be TRBD2 (6 bases). Germline lookup yields CDR1 MNHNY and CDR2 SVGAGI (reference sequence). The CDR3 covers 16 residues. V dropped 0 bases and J dropped 11 bases, with 20 bases sitting between them. The CDR3 sequence is CASSYSTVEASVQQFF. The CDR3, as DNA: TGTGCCAGCAGTTACTCTACGGTAGAGGCTAGCGTACAGCAGTTCTTC.

About this clonotype: It may be a read error: a sequence one base away is much more abundant. The chain links TRBV5-5 to TRBJ1-4; 8 nucleotides agree with TRBD1. There are 16 residues in the CDR3. CDR1 and CDR2 (germline): SGHKS, YYEKEE (reference sequence). CDR3 in amino acids: CANSLVPDRANEKLFF. The CDR3 region has the DNA TGTGCCAACAGCTTGGTACCGGACAGGGCTAATGAAAAACTGTTTTTT.

Remarks on this clonotype: Its ends do not fully match the called genes, so a read error is possible. The chain combines TRBV5-8 with TRBJ2-6, with D tentatively TRBD1 (5 bases). The germline V gene has CDR1 SGHTS and CDR2 YDEGEE. The CDR3 runs 15 residues. The CDR3 spells CASSLTLSGANALTF. The CDR3 DNA reads as TGTGCCAGTAGCTTGACCCTTTCTGGGGCCAACGCCCTGACTTTC.

Concerning this clonotype: An end of the junction does not agree with germline; a read error may underlie this. V gene TRBV11-2 combines with J gene TRBJ1-4; D is unresolved. Germline V lookup: CDR1 SGHAT, CDR2 FQNNGV. The CDR3 consists of 15 residues. CDR3 protein: CASSYCGATNEKLVF. The CDR3 DNA reads as TGTGCCAGCAGCTACTGTGGAGCAACTAATGAAAAACTGGTTTTT.

This clonotype was detected only a few times. J is TRBJ1-5 and V is TRBV2; no definite D call. The germline V gene has CDR1 SNHLY and CDR2 FYNNEI. The CDR3 has 13 residues. The germline V and J ends were trimmed by 7 bases and 9 bases, with 16 bases remaining between them. The CDR3 DNA is TGTGCCAGCACCGTACTGGGTGGTCGGCCCCAGCATTTT. As protein: CASTVLGGRPQHF.

In this sample, this clonotype turned up a few times. The CDR3 spells CASSFGGDQPQHF. CDR3 sequence (DNA): TGTGCCAGCAGTTTCGGCGGCGATCAGCCCCAGCATTTT. The chain has TRBV28 and TRBJ1-5; the D is unclear. The CDR3 spans 13 residues. Deletions cut 3 bases from V and 5 bases from J, with 8 bases between. Germline V CDR1 and CDR2: MDHEN, SYDVKM.

Comments on this clonotype: The junction differs from germline at one of its ends, possibly a read error. The chain joins TRBV11-1 to TRBJ2-3, with 7 bases identical to TRBD2. The CDR3 has 14 residues. Looked up from germline, CDR1 is SGHAT and CDR2 is FQDESV (reference sequence). Written as DNA, the CDR3 is TGTGCCAGCAGTTTAAGGCAACGTGCGGGAGAGCCCCACTTT. Its protein is CASSLRQRAGEPHF.

V gene TRBV28 combines with J gene TRBJ1-5; no clear D gene. Germline V CDR1 and CDR2: MDHEN, SYDVKM. The CDR3 length is 12 residues. The CDR3 DNA is TGTGTCACTTGTATCGGTAATCAGCCCCAGCATTTT. This sequence encodes CVTCIGNQPQHF.

This clonotype is a singleton in its sample. One junction end disagrees with the germline gene, perhaps due to a read error. V gene TRBV11-2 combines with J gene TRBJ1-1, with D unresolved. Germline V CDR1 and CDR2: SGHAT, FQNNGV. This CDR3 comprises 13 residues. CDR3 region: CVRSLGLNTEALF. The CDR3 DNA reads as TGTGTCAGAAGCCTCGGGCTGAACACTGAAGCTCTCTTT.

This clonotype was observed at least ten times. The chain has TRBV6-1 and TRBJ2-7; perhaps TRBD2 as D (6 bases). Germline-derived CDR1 and CDR2 are MNHNS and SASEGT. CDR3 length equals 15 residues. The V end was cut by 1 base, the J end by 0 bases, with 10 bases between. The CDR3 DNA reads TGTGCCAGCAGTGAAGAGCGGGCACTCTCCTACGAGCAGTACTTC. Translated: CASSEERALSYEQYF.

The chain has TRBV11-3 and TRBJ2-1; the D gene is possibly TRBD2 (6 bases). The CDR3 spans 17 residues. The V gene lost 1 base and the J gene lost 8 bases, with 21 bases spanning the gap. Germline CDR1 reads SGHNT; CDR2 reads YENEEA. Written as DNA, the CDR3 is TGTGCCAGCAGCTTAGGCCGGGGGAAGTGGTGTGTCGATGAGCAGTTCTTC. This encodes CASSLGRGKWCVDEQFF. The whole variable domain, filled in from reference TRBV11-3 and TRBJ2-1, reads EAGVVQSPRYKIIEKKQPVAFWCNPISGHNTLYWYLQNLGQGPELLIRYENEEAVDDSQLPKDRFSAERLKGVDSTLKIQPAELGDSAVYLCASSLGRGKWCVDEQFFGPGTRLTVL.

Comment on this clonotype: Here the CDR3 omits its conserved ending phenylalanine or tryptophan, so a read error is the likely source. The V and J genes are TRBV2 and TRBJ2-4; the match to TRBD1 covers 12 bases. This CDR3 comprises 19 residues. Looked up from germline, CDR1 is SNHLY and CDR2 is FYNNEI. The CDR3 DNA reads TGTGTCAGCAGTGAATTCGGGACAGGGGGCGCCGGGGCCAAAAACATTCAGTACTAC. Translation: CVSSEFGTGGAGAKNIQYY.

Worth noting for this clonotype: A junction end diverges from the germline sequence, so it may reflect a read error. The rearrangement joins TRBV11-2 to TRBJ2-4; TRBD2 aligns across 11 bases. The V gene's germline CDR1 is SGHAT and CDR2 FQNNGV. The CDR3 has 18 residues. The CDR3 DNA reads as TGTGCCAGCAGCCCGCGTAAGGATAGCGGGAGGGTTCAAAACATTCAGTACTTT. Its protein product is CASSPRKDSGRVQNIQYF.

The V gene is TRBV4-2, the J gene TRBJ2-3; possible D gene TRBD2, 6 bases. The CDR3 is made up of 19 amino acids. Germline V gene sequence: CDR1 LGHNA, CDR2 YNFKEQ. The V gene lost 2 bases and the J gene lost 6 bases, with 27 bases spanning the gap. Written as DNA, the CDR3 is TGTGCCAGCAGCCAACTAGGAGGGCTAGTGGGAGGCCTCGGGGATACGCAGTATTTT. This encodes CASSQLGGLVGGLGDTQYF.

This clonotype turned up a few times. The junction departs from germline at one end; a sequencing error may be responsible. This chain links TRBV11-2 with TRBJ2-5; 14 positions agree with TRBD2. Germline CDR1 is SGHAT and CDR2 is FQNNGV. The CDR3 has 15 residues. The CDR3 DNA is TGTGCCAACAGTGCATCCGGGACTAGCGGGGGAAACCAGTACTTT. It yields the protein CANSASGTSGGNQYF.

By sample fraction, this clonotype is medium-sized. The chain has TRBV10-3 and TRBJ2-3, with 10 bases matching TRBD1. Trimming took 6 bases from V and 1 from J; bases not matched to a gene: 10. CDR3 length equals 17 residues. Germline loops: CDR1 ENHRY, CDR2 SYGVKD. This chain's CDR3 is CAISSTAGTGGTDTQYF. The CDR3 coding sequence is TGTGCCATCAGCTCAACGGCCGGGACAGGGGGCACAGATACGCAGTATTTT.

Regarding this clonotype: The junction does not match germline at one end; this may be a read error. The V gene is TRBV4-1, the J gene TRBJ2-1, with 8 bases aligning to TRBD2. The germline V gene encodes CDR1 MGHRA and CDR2 YSYEKL. CDR3 length: 17 amino acids. CDR3 residues: CANSQATYGRAANEQFF. CDR3 in DNA: TGCGCCAACAGCCAAGCGACCTACGGGAGGGCTGCCAATGAGCAATTCTTC.

V gene TRBV12-3 or TRBV12-4 combines with J gene TRBJ2-1; no clear D. This CDR3 has 16 amino acids. V was clipped by 1 base and J by 8 bases, with 18 bases between them. CDR3 amino acids: CASSLDSPAVAHEQFF. CDR3 sequence (DNA): TGTGCCAGCAGTTTAGATAGTCCAGCCGTAGCCCATGAGCAGTTCTTC.

Of note for this clonotype: The junction shows a germline mismatch at one end, possibly a read error. The V and J genes are TRBV28 and TRBJ2-6; tentatively, D is TRBD1 or TRBD2 (7 bases each). The CDR3 runs to 17 residues. Germline loops: CDR1 MDHEN, CDR2 SYDVKM. The CDR3 sequence is CASRFQGGPLWANVLSF. The CDR3 DNA sequence: TGTGCCAGCAGATTCCAGGGGGGGCCCCTCTGGGCCAACGTCCTGAGTTTC.

About this clonotype: The junction differs from germline at one of its ends, possibly a read error. The chain recombines TRBV10-3 with TRBJ2-1; D is perhaps TRBD2 (5 bases). Germline CDR1 ENHRY, CDR2 SYGVKD. This CDR3 is 19 amino acids long. CDR3 amino acids: CAIGESTTPRSVRMNEQFF. The CDR3 DNA is TGTGCCATCGGTGAGTCGACTACACCTAGGAGCGTGAGGATGAATGAGCAGTTCTTC.

The chain carries TRBV6-1 and TRBJ1-5; a possible D gene is TRBD1 (5 bases). The CDR3 has 14 residues. CDR1 is MNHNS, CDR2 SASEGT, per germline. Trimming took off 8 bases at V and 2 bases at J, with 13 bases between the two ends. The CDR3 sequence is CASLDGAGNQPQHF. The CDR3 DNA follows: TGTGCCAGCCTCGATGGGGCTGGCAATCAGCCCCAGCATTTT.

This clonotype was seen a handful of times. At one end, the junction sequence differs from germline, possibly due to a read error. The chain couples TRBV11-2 to TRBJ2-4, with D perhaps assigned TRBD1 or TRBD2 (5 bases each). The CDR3 consists of 15 residues. Per germline, CDR1 SGHAT and CDR2 FQNNGV. The CDR3, as DNA: TGTGCCAGTAGCTTAGACGGTTGGGGGAGCGACATTCAGTACTTC. Translation: CASSLDGWGSDIQYF.

Comments on this clonotype: A much larger clone differs by one base, so this may be a read error. The V and J genes are TRBV28 and TRBJ1-2, with D possibly TRBD1 on 5 matching bases. V lost 3 bases and J lost 3, with 20 bases in between. The CDR3 is 17 amino acids. Germline V gene lookup returns CDR1 MDHEN and CDR2 SYDVKM. CDR3 DNA: TGTGCCAGCAGTTTGGGAGGGGCCCAGGATATCGACTATGGCTACACCTTC. The encoded protein is CASSLGGAQDIDYGYTF.

V and J are TRBV19 and TRBJ1-1; 7 bases fit TRBD1. Germline-derived CDR1 and CDR2 are LNHDA and SQIVND (reference sequence). V dropped 6 bases and J dropped 6; count of bases not matched to a gene: 13. There are 15 residues in the CDR3. CDR3 coding DNA: TGTGCCAGTAGGACCACGGACAGGCATCACGCTGAAGCTTTCTTT. Its protein product is CASRTTDRHHAEAFF.

As concerns this clonotype: One junction end does not reproduce the germline sequence, and a read error may be involved. The rearrangement joins TRBV6-2 or TRBV6-3 to TRBJ2-3, with D hard to call. CDR3 length equals 15 residues. Per the germline V gene, CDR1 is MNHEY and CDR2 is SVGEGT. CDR3 in DNA: TGTGCAAGCAGTTACTCGCTCGCTCGAACAGATACGCAGTATTTT. It encodes CASSYSLARTDTQYF.

As to this clonotype: Germline and junction disagree at one end, which may indicate a read error. V gene TRBV5-1 combines with J gene TRBJ1-4; 8 nucleotides line up with TRBD1. The CDR3 sequence is 13 residues long. CDR1 and CDR2 from the germline V gene are SGHRS and YFSETQ. The CDR3 coding sequence is TGCGACAGCAGCTTGGGGACAGGTGGAAAACTGTTTTTT. Residues: CDSSLGTGGKLFF.

As concerns this clonotype: A much larger clone differs by one base, so this may be a read error. The V call is TRBV28, the J call TRBJ2-7; 12 bases align to TRBD2. The CDR3 loop spans 16 amino acids. The germline V gene has CDR1 MDHEN and CDR2 SYDVKM. Unmatched junction bases numbered 7, after V lost 4 bases and J lost 3 bases. CDR3 bases: TGTGCCAGCAGTTCCAGGACTAGCGGGAACTTCTACGAGCAGTACTTC. This codes for CASSSRTSGNFYEQYF.

On this clonotype: The CDR3 end shows no conserved phenylalanine or tryptophan, and so a read error is likely. V usage is TRBV11-2 and J usage is TRBJ2-1, with 8 nucleotides matching TRBD2. CDR1 and CDR2 (germline): SGHAT, FQNNGV. The CDR3 consists of 15 residues. CDR3 in amino acids: CASSLGTSGYNGQFI. The CDR3, as DNA: TGTGCCAGCAGCTTAGGAACTAGCGGTTACAATGGGCAGTTCATC.

As for this clonotype: This CDR3 is missing its conserved last phenylalanine or tryptophan, likely due to a read error. This chain connects TRBV12-3 or TRBV12-4 to TRBJ1-1; no clear D. Trimming pared 5 bases from V and 7 bases from J, leaving 14 bases between. The CDR3 covers 13 residues. The CDR3 sequence is CASSLTAGNEAFL. The CDR3 region has the DNA TGTGCCAGCAGTCTTACAGCGGGCAATGAAGCTTTCCTT.

About this clonotype itself: The junction does not match germline at one end; this may be a read error. The rearrangement joins TRBV30 to TRBJ1-2; 7 positions agree with TRBD1. The V gene's germline CDR1 is GTSNPN and CDR2 SVGIG (reference sequence). This CDR3 is built from 15 residues. CDR3 amino acids: CAWKPGRHRGDGYDF. DNA for the CDR3: TGTGCCTGGAAACCCGGACGGCACAGGGGCGATGGCTACGACTTC.

In this sample, this clonotype turned up many times. The J gene is TRBJ1-5, the V gene TRBV28, with D perhaps TRBD1 (5 bases). Looked up from germline, CDR1 is MDHEN and CDR2 is SYDVKM. V gave up 2 bases and J gave up 2 bases, with 16 bases separating them. CDR3 length: 17 amino acids. CDR3 protein: CASSLGRGAKGNQPQHF. CDR3 DNA sequence: TGTGCCAGCAGTTTAGGAAGGGGAGCAAAAGGCAATCAGCCCCAGCATTTT.